These 28 T cell receptor beta chains were sequenced from one sample in a study of T cells in Graves' hyperthyroidism and ophthalmopathy. RNA transcripts provided the source from which TCR beta CDR3 regions were amplified. With the HTBI primer set, the TCR CDR3 went through a first round of RT-PCR. One entry per CDR3 protein results from TCRdb running MiXCR on the multiplex PCR reads. The repertoire holds about 560,000 distinct CDR3 sequences, with around 17% as singletons. Sequencing was performed on blood. The receptors here all came from a woman under 30 with Graves' hyperthyroidism.

In its sample, this clonotype was seen many times. The rearrangement links TRBV15 to TRBJ1-2; D may be TRBD1 (6 bases). This CDR3 has 12 residues. The germline V gene has CDR1 LNHNV and CDR2 YYDKDF (reference sequence). V was cut by 3 bases and J by 5 bases, with 7 bases left in between. The CDR3 here is CATSRDRYGYTF. CDR3 in DNA: TGTGCCACCAGCAGGGACAGATATGGCTACACCTTC.

This clonotype occurred a few times. The rearrangement joins TRBV7-8 to TRBJ1-5; D unresolved. Trimming pared 6 bases from V and 2 bases from J, leaving 14 bases between. CDR1 is SGHVS, CDR2 FQNEAQ, per germline. The CDR3 covers 15 residues. The CDR3 coding sequence is TGTGCCAGCAGTCTAGGGAGAATTGGCAATCAGCCCCAGCATTTT. This gives the protein CASSLGRIGNQPQHF.

The chain links TRBV10-1 to TRBJ2-5; 7 positions agree with TRBD2. This CDR3 comprises 17 residues. V shed 3 bases, J shed 2 bases, and the junction held 12 bases outside the gene matches. Germline V CDR1 and CDR2: WNHNN, SYGVQD (reference sequence). CDR3 in DNA: TGCGCCAGCAGTGACTTTCGGGCTAGCGGATTACAAGAGACCCAGTACTTC. It yields the protein CASSDFRASGLQETQYF.

The sample holds a few counts of this clonotype. The chain recombines TRBV10-2 with TRBJ2-1, with TRBD2 matching over 9 bases. This CDR3 spans 17 amino acids. The trim removed 0 bases at V and 2 bases at J, leaving 5 bases unmatched. CDR1 and CDR2 from the germline V gene are WSHSY and SAAADI. DNA for the CDR3: TGCGCCAGCAGTGAGTCGCTAGCGGGGCCCCCCTACAATGAGCAGTTCTTC. It specifies CASSESLAGPPYNEQFF.

Many counts were recorded for this clonotype. V usage is TRBV11-2 and J usage is TRBJ1-1; a weak D match, TRBD1 (6 bases). Trimming left V 5 bases short and J 8 bases short, with 18 bases between. Germline V gene sequence: CDR1 SGHAT, CDR2 FQNNGV. CDR3 length equals 14 residues. The CDR3 DNA sequence: TGTGCCAGCAGCCGGACGCAGGGGCTTGGAGAAGCTTTCTTT. Amino acid sequence: CASSRTQGLGEAFF.

J is TRBJ2-7 and V is TRBV27; the D gene is possibly TRBD1 (5 bases). The CDR3 consists of 17 residues. Deletions cut 3 bases from V and 0 bases from J, with 18 bases between. The germline V gene has CDR1 MNHEY and CDR2 SMNVEV (reference sequence). The CDR3 coding sequence is TGTGCCAGCAGTTTTTCACCGCGCCAGGGTAGCTCCTACGAGCAGTACTTC. Its translation is CASSFSPRQGSSYEQYF.

For the CDR3, the DNA is TGTGCCAGCAGTCCCCAGACAGGGTTACATTCACCCCTCCACTTT. Its protein product is CASSPQTGLHSPLHF. This chain connects TRBV12-3 or TRBV12-4 to TRBJ1-6; the match to TRBD1 covers 7 bases. V trimming: 5 bases; J trimming: 8 bases; junction bases outside the gene matches: 9. There are 15 residues in the CDR3.

About this clonotype: A read error may explain this, as a much larger clone is one base away. The CDR3 region has the DNA TGTGCCAGCAGCCCCCGCAGGGAAGATGGAAAACTGTTTTTT. Translating it yields CASSPRREDGKLFF. The V call is TRBV3-1, the J call TRBJ1-4; tentative D call: TRBD1 (5 bases). Germline values: CDR1 LGHDT, CDR2 YNNKEL (reference sequence). V was cut by 4 bases and J by 10 bases, with 16 bases left in between. The CDR3 spans 14 residues. The full variable domain, completed using reference TRBV3-1 and TRBJ1-4, is DTAVSQTPKYLVTQMGNDKSIKCEQNLGHDTMYWYKQDSKKFLKIMFSYNNKELIINETVPNRFSPKSPDKAHLNLHINSLELGDSAVYFCASSPRREDGKLFFGSGTQLSVL.

The chain couples TRBV5-1 to TRBJ2-7; D gene ambiguous. The CDR3 loop spans 16 amino acids. CDR1 is SGHRS and CDR2 is YFSETQ in the germline V gene. The ends were cut back, 3 bases at V and 3 bases at J, with 19 bases in the middle. The CDR3 region has the DNA TGCGCCAGCAGCTCACCCTTCCGGGCCGAAAGCTACGAGCAGTACTTC. Translated: CASSSPFRAESYEQYF.

This clonotype turned up a few times. The chain uses TRBV28 and TRBJ1-5; 7 bases match TRBD1. CDR3 length equals 13 residues. The junction had 2 bases not matched to a gene; V was cut back by 6 bases and J by 3 bases. Germline V CDR1 and CDR2: MDHEN, SYDVKM. CDR3 nucleotides: TGTGCCAGCAGGACAGGGACCAATCAGCCCCAGCATTTT. This codes for CASRTGTNQPQHF.

The V and J genes are TRBV7-2 and TRBJ2-1; 11 nucleotides line up with TRBD2. CDR3 length: 15 residues. Germline V gene data show CDR1 as SGHTA and CDR2 as FQGNSA. With 3 bases clipped from V and 8 bases from J, the junction kept 6 bases outside the gene matches. DNA of the CDR3: TGTGCCAGCAGCTTTTTGGGACTAGCGGTGCATGAGCAGTTCTTC. It is translated as CASSFLGLAVHEQFF.

The sample holds many counts of this clonotype. The CDR3, as DNA: TGTGCCATCAGTCCTCCCGGGACAGATAACTATGGCTACACCTTC. Its protein product is CAISPPGTDNYGYTF. The chain has TRBV10-3 and TRBJ1-2; the match to TRBD1 covers 7 bases. Germline trimming cut 5 bases from V and 1 base from J; bases unmatched to any gene: 7. The length of the CDR3 is 15 residues. Germline lookup yields CDR1 ENHRY and CDR2 SYGVKD.

In its sample, this clonotype was seen many times. The CDR3 region has the DNA TGCAGTGCTAGCGGGGTTCGCCAGGAGACCCAGTACTTC. Its translation is CSASGVRQETQYF. The V and J genes are TRBV20-1 and TRBJ2-5, with D perhaps TRBD2 (5 bases). The CDR3 length is 13 residues. V was trimmed by 3 bases and J by 5 bases, leaving 13 bases between them. Germline-derived CDR1 and CDR2 are DFQATT and SNEGSKA (reference sequence).

This clonotype was detected a few times. The V gene is TRBV4-1, the J gene TRBJ2-7; 8 nucleotides line up with TRBD2. There are 17 residues in the CDR3. Germline CDR1 reads MGHRA; CDR2 reads YSYEKL. Trimming at V came to 0 bases and at J to 2 bases, leaving 9 bases not matched to a gene. CDR3 amino acids: CASSQDGKGLDPYEQYF. The CDR3 nucleotides are TGCGCCAGCAGCCAAGACGGTAAGGGACTAGACCCCTACGAGCAGTACTTC.

This chain links TRBV28 with TRBJ2-2, with TRBD1 as a possible D gene (6 bases). The CDR3 covers 15 residues. The germline gives CDR1 MDHEN, CDR2 SYDVKM. Trimming removed 4 bases from V and 5 bases from J, with 14 bases in between. The CDR3 loop reads CASSWTSRGTGELFF. CDR3 nucleotide sequence: TGTGCCAGCAGTTGGACGTCAAGGGGGACCGGGGAGCTGTTTTTT.

This clonotype was seen at least ten times. The chain carries TRBV3-1 and TRBJ2-7; D is ambiguous. V was cut by 5 bases and J by 5 bases, with 13 bases left in between. The CDR3 has 13 residues. CDR1 is LGHDT, CDR2 YNNKEL, per germline (reference sequence). The CDR3 reads CASSGIWAHEQYF. The CDR3 bases are TGTGCCAGCAGCGGGATCTGGGCCCACGAGCAGTACTTC.

This clonotype turned up a few times. This sequence joins TRBV19 and TRBJ1-5; TRBD1 agrees at 7 bases. J lost 2 bases, V lost 8 bases, and 9 bases had no gene match. This CDR3 is built from 15 residues. The germline gives CDR1 LNHDA, CDR2 SQIVND (reference sequence). CDR3 amino acids: CASGTVGFRNQPQHF. Written as DNA, the CDR3 is TGTGCCAGTGGGACAGTCGGGTTCCGCAATCAGCCCCAGCATTTT.

The sample holds many counts of this clonotype. This chain joins TRBV2 and TRBJ2-1, with D hard to call. This CDR3 is 15 amino acids long. Looked up from germline, CDR1 is SNHLY and CDR2 is FYNNEI. Trimming removed 6 bases at V and 4 bases at J, with 16 bases between. CDR3 bases: TGTGCCAGCAGCCCGACGGGCACATTTTACAATGAGCAGTTCTTC. Translation: CASSPTGTFYNEQFF.

This clonotype came up many times. The chain is built from TRBV20-1 and TRBJ2-5; 10 bases are a match to TRBD2. Per germline, CDR1 DFQATT and CDR2 SNEGSKA (reference sequence). V trimming: 7 bases; J trimming: 5 bases; junction bases outside the gene matches: 7. The CDR3 is 13 amino acids. The CDR3: CSVAAGGDETQYF. In nucleotides, the CDR3 is TGCAGTGTAGCAGCGGGGGGGGACGAGACCCAGTACTTC.

This sequence joins TRBV5-5 and TRBJ2-1; TRBD1 might be the D (6 bases). Germline V gives CDR1 SGHKS, CDR2 YYEKEE (reference sequence). This CDR3 contains 17 residues. V was cut by 2 bases and J by 10 bases, with 25 bases left in between. Written as DNA, the CDR3 is TGTGCCAGCAGCTTTTTGGCCCGACAGGTCTCCTATGTAGAGCAGTTCTTC. It codes for CASSFLARQVSYVEQFF.

Comment on this clonotype: This sequence may be a read error, since a much larger clone differs from it by one base. This chain connects TRBV5-1 to TRBJ1-5, with TRBD1 matching over 9 bases. Germline CDR1 is SGHRS and CDR2 is YFSETQ. The CDR3 length is 15 residues. The CDR3 DNA reads as TGCGCCAGCAGCCTTACAGGGGGCAACAATCGGCCCCAGCATTTT. It codes for CASSLTGGNNRPQHF.

In its sample, this clonotype was seen many times. The chain links TRBV11-2 to TRBJ2-7; a weak D match, TRBD2 (5 bases). Germline V gives CDR1 SGHAT, CDR2 FQNNGV. V was trimmed by 5 bases and J by 1 base, leaving 9 bases between them. CDR3 size: 13 residues. The CDR3 region has the DNA TGTGCCAGCAGCCGGGGTCTATCCTACGAGCAGTACTTC. Translated: CASSRGLSYEQYF.

This clonotype was seen at least ten times. The rearrangement links TRBV5-1 to TRBJ2-3, with 9 bases matching TRBD2. The CDR3 runs 15 residues. The germline gives CDR1 SGHRS, CDR2 YFSETQ. Trimming removed 0 bases from V and 5 bases from J; junction bases left unmatched: 4. The CDR3 here is CASSLEAGGKDTQYF. The CDR3 nucleotides are TGCGCCAGCAGCTTGGAGGCGGGAGGGAAAGATACGCAGTATTTT.

The chain combines TRBV10-2 with TRBJ2-2; D is perhaps TRBD1 (6 bases). Looked up from germline, CDR1 is WSHSY and CDR2 is SAAADI. The CDR3 totals 12 residues. Trimming cost V 4 bases and J 10 bases, with 10 bases left between them. The CDR3 reads CASSVGGAELFF. The CDR3 DNA is TGCGCCAGCAGTGTTGGGGGCGCGGAGCTGTTTTTT.

This clonotype occurred a few times. This chain uses TRBV6-1 with TRBJ1-2; 7 positions match TRBD1. This CDR3 contains 15 residues. V lost 5 bases, J lost 4 bases, and 10 bases stayed unmatched. CDR1 and CDR2 (germline): MNHNS, SASEGT. The DNA for the CDR3 is TGTGCCAGCAGTAACCTACAGGGGACGGGCTATGGCTACACCTTC. It yields the protein CASSNLQGTGYGYTF.

Ten or more counts support this clonotype. The CDR3: CSARTATNEKLFF. The CDR3 DNA sequence: TGCAGTGCTAGAACTGCAACTAATGAAAAACTGTTTTTT. V gene TRBV20-1 combines with J gene TRBJ1-4; D unresolved. V was shortened by 2 bases and J by 0 bases, with 4 bases between the two germline ends. The CDR3 length is 13 residues. Germline CDR1 DFQATT, CDR2 SNEGSKA (reference sequence).

This clonotype was observed at least ten times. The rearrangement joins TRBV28 to TRBJ2-4, with 10 bases fitting TRBD2. CDR3 length equals 16 residues. Germline V lookup: CDR1 MDHEN, CDR2 SYDVKM. V was clipped by 1 base and J by 7 bases; unmatched bases: 7. For the CDR3, the DNA is TGTGCCAGCAGTTTATTGGCTAGCGGGAGTAGGAACATTCAGTACTTC. It encodes CASSLLASGSRNIQYF.

This clonotype was picked up many times. CDR3 region: CASSLSGYSNQPQHF. The DNA of the CDR3 is TGTGCCAGCAGTTTGAGTGGGTATAGCAATCAGCCCCAGCATTTT. The rearrangement joins TRBV12-3 or TRBV12-4 to TRBJ1-5; D gene ambiguous. V was clipped by 3 bases and J by 0 bases, with 9 bases between them. There are 15 residues in the CDR3.